This T cell receptor (beta chain) was captured in a study of CD8+CD57+ T cells in acquired aplastic anemia. Study overall: Sorted CD4+ and CD8+ cell DNA averaged around 3 ug.

Genomic DNA acted as the template from which TCR beta VDJ combination and CDR3 sequence profiling were carried out. Each CDR3 protein gets one entry after TCRdb re-called the reads with MiXCR. The table has over 150,000 distinct CDR3 sequences, 50% to 65% seen once; the top ten hold roughly 43%. CD8+CD57+ cell expansion, shown by flow cytometry, had occurred in the patients selected for sequencing. Diagnosis of severe acquired aplastic anemia applied to all patients. Study outcomes and limitations: Comparison of patients with controls identified around 30 shared CD8+ CDR3 sequences.

Regarding this clonotype: Its target is unknown. The germline gene is not matched at one end of the junction; a read error may be the cause.

The sequenced material came from sorted CD4+, CD8+, or CD8+CD57+ T cells (not recorded which) from PBMCs. The clonotype was recovered from a human donor with aplastic anemia.

CDR3 nucleotide sequence: TGTGCTAGCAGCTTAGGTCTCGGGGACGACGAGCAGTACTTC. It translates to CASSLGLGDDEQYF. V usage is TRBV7-7 and J usage is TRBJ2-7; D may match TRBD1 or TRBD2 (5 bases each). Germline CDR1 reads SSHAT; CDR2 reads FNYEAQ (reference sequence). CDR3 length: 14 amino acids. Full variable domain (remainder filled in from reference TRBV7-7 and TRBJ2-7): GAGVSQSPRYKVTKRGQDVTLRCDPISSHATLYWYQQALGQGPEFLTYFNYEAQPDKSGLPSDRFSAERPEGSISTLTIQRTEQRDSAMYRCASSLGLGDDEQYFGPGTRLTVT.